This TCR beta chain stems from a study of response to subunit inactivated influenza vaccine. The CDR3 consists of 15 residues. The ends lost 5 bases at V and 5 bases at J; junction bases unmatched: 10. Findings and caveats of the study: Few new T cells, the authors suggested, are recruited by each seasonal influenza vaccination.

Using its own MiXCR run on the RT-PCR reads, TCRdb lists one record per CDR3 protein. Of 550,000 to 600,000 distinct CDR3 sequences detected, about an eighth appear once; the ten largest clones hold roughly 10%. In this sample, this clonotype turned up many times. Its specificity is not known. This receptor was obtained from a man aged 45-65 years who received an inactivated influenza vaccine. The chain has TRBV12-3 or TRBV12-4 and TRBJ2-5, with 8 positions matching TRBD1. The sample here was PBMCs from blood, taken on the day of vaccination. For the CDR3, the DNA is TGTGCCAGCAGTCTCGGGACAGGCGGGGTCGAGACCCAGTACTTC. Amino acid sequence: CASSLGTGGVETQYF.